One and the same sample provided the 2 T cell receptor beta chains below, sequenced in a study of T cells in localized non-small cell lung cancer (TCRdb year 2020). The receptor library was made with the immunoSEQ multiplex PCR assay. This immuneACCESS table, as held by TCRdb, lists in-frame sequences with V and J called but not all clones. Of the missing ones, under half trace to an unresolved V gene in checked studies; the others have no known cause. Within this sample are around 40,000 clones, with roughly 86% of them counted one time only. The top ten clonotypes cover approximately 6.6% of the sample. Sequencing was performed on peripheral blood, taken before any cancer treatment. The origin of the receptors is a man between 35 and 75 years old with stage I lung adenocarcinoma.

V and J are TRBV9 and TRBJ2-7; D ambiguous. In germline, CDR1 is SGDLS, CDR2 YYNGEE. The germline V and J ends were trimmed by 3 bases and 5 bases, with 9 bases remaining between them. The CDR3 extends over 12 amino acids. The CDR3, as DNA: TGTGCCAGCAGCGGTGACTCGAACGAGCAGTACTTC. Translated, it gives CASSGDSNEQYF.

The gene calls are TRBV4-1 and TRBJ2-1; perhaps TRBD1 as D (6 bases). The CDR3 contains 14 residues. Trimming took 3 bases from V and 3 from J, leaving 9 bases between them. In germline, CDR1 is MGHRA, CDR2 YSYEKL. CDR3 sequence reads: CASSQQDSYNEQFF. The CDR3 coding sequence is TGCGCCAGCAGCCAGCAGGACAGCTACAATGAGCAGTTCTTC.